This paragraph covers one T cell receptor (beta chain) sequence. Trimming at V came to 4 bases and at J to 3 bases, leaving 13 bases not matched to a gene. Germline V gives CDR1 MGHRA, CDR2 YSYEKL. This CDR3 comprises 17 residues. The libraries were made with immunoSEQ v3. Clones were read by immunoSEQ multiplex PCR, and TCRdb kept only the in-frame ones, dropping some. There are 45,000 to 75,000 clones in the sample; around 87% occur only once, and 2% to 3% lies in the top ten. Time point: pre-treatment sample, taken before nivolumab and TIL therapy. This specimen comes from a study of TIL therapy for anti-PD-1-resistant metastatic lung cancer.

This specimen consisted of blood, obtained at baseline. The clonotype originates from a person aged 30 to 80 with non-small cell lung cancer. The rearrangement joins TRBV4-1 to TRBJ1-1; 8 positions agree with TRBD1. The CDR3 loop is CASSRGQGRNRDTEAFF. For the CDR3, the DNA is TGCGCCAGCAGCCGAGGACAGGGCCGTAATCGGGACACTGAAGCTTTCTTT.